These T cell receptor beta chains were read from a single sample in a study of control samples from healthy donors and cancer patients. TCRdb keeps only in-frame clones here, not all; method: immunoSEQ multiplex PCR. This sample has about 85,000 clones, with 85% to 90% found just once. The sequenced sample consisted of blood. The receptors stem from a woman in her sixties or seventies in good health. Both conserved end residues are part of each CDR3.

v_call cdr3_aa
TRBV7-2 CASSFRWGGEQYF
TRBV29-1 CSVVATRYNEQFF
TRBV6-6 CASHGSGRTNEQFF
TRBV4-2 CASSTAGLNTEAFF
TRBV5-4 CASSLGAGGVYEQYF
TRBV14 CASSPLSGASRSSTEAFF
TRBV19 CASNRQGFDSPLHF
TRBV6-5 CASRERSLTDTQYF
TRBV10-3 CAIGQQNTGELFF
TRBV30 CAWTGGPNEKLFF
TRBV28 CASSLWGTGETQYF
TRBV10-1 CASSGGASYNEQFF
TRBV6-6 CASTNRGHTEAFF
TRBV18 CASSPPSTDTQYF
TRBV6-5 CASTWDRGQETQYF
TRBV28 CASSPIAGSTDTQYF
TRBV2 CASTEGLAGVRLPYGQYF
TRBV2 CASPKGTSSYEQYF
TRBV12-3/TRBV12-4 CASSRLGAGYTF
TRBV6-5 CASSPRDRGYGYTF
TRBV18 CASSPPGQAYEQYF
TRBV4-2 CASSQGTSGLYEQYF
TRBV28 CASRDWDLSNTGELFF
TRBV6-1 CASSDEGYTEAFF
TRBV28 CASRLRNSGNTIYF
TRBV3-1/TRBV3-2 CASSSLSAHEQYF
TRBV25-1 CASARGSTNEKLFF
TRBV7-8 CASSLANSRTDTQYF
TRBV6-2/TRBV6-3 CASSYSSGDRGYTEAFF
TRBV7-9 CASSFGGAVNQPQHF
TRBV7-9 CASSPRGGANTEAFF
TRBV7-2 CASSMSGAGANVLTF
TRBV5-1 CASSFTGRTTDTQYF
TRBV28 CASSSFDTQYF
TRBV18 CASSPRPRQDYSGNTIYF